Below are 17 T cell receptor beta chains sequenced from a single sample in a study of cytomegalovirus exposure and HLA in healthy donors. The PCR made use of 60 Vbeta and 13 Jbeta primers. Profiling relied on immunoSEQ multiplex PCR, and the TCRdb table lists in-frame clones only, not all of them. The table records approximately 90,000 clones, around 77% of them present only once. The sample taken for sequencing was PBMCs. All receptors derive from a man aged 40-55 years in good health and CMV-seronegative.

V and J are TRBV5-4 and TRBJ2-6; a weak D match, TRBD1 (6 bases). The CDR3 spans 19 residues. Deletions cut 4 bases from V and 1 base from J, with 21 bases between. CDR1 SGHNT and CDR2 YYREEE come from the germline V gene (reference sequence). This CDR3 reads CASSLTRTASSSGANVLTF. CDR3 nucleotides: TGTGCCAGCAGCCTGACTCGGACAGCCTCTTCATCTGGGGCCAACGTCCTGACTTTC.

The V call is TRBV9, the J call TRBJ2-7; no reliable D call. Deletions cut 7 bases from V and 0 bases from J, with 5 bases between. Per germline, CDR1 SGDLS and CDR2 YYNGEE. The CDR3 consists of 11 residues. The CDR3 DNA is TGTGCCAGCTCTAGCTCCTACGAGCAGTACTTC. It yields the protein CASSSSYEQYF. Drawing the rest from reference TRBV9 and TRBJ2-7, the complete variable domain is DSGVTQTPKHLITATGQRVTLRCSPRSGDLSVYWYQQSLDQGLQFLIQYYNGEERAKGNILERFSAQQFPDLHSELNLSSLELGDSALYFCASSSSYEQYFGPGTRLTVT.

V is TRBV18 and J is TRBJ2-7; 9 bases are shared with TRBD2. Germline CDR1 KGHSH, CDR2 LQKENI. V lost 3 bases, J lost 3 bases, and 6 bases stayed unmatched. This CDR3 region has 15 residues. The DNA of the CDR3 is TGTGCCAGCTCACCCCCATCAGCGGGGGGCTACGAGCAGTACTTC. Translated, it gives CASSPPSAGGYEQYF.

V and J are TRBV6-5 and TRBJ1-3; tentatively, D is TRBD1 (5 bases). This CDR3 is built from 15 residues. The V end lost 5 bases, the J end lost 4 bases, and 15 bases lay between the germline ends. Looked up from germline, CDR1 is MNHEY and CDR2 is SVGAGI. The CDR3, as DNA: TGTGCCAGCAGTACCCGGGGCGGGGCGGGAAACACCATATATTTT. Translating it yields CASSTRGGAGNTIYF.

The chain carries TRBV15 and TRBJ2-3; 8 bases map to TRBD2. V lost 3 bases to trimming and J lost 3 bases; unmatched junction nucleotides: 5. Per germline, CDR1 LNHNV and CDR2 YYDKDF (reference sequence). This CDR3 is built from 15 residues. CDR3 in DNA: TGTGCCACCAGCAGGGAGCGGGAGTTTACAGATACGCAGTATTTT. Translation: CATSREREFTDTQYF.

The chain's CDR3 is CASSRTGYGYTF. The CDR3 DNA is TGTGCCAGCAGTAGGACAGGCTATGGCTACACCTTC. V and J are TRBV6-5 and TRBJ1-2, with 7 bases that match TRBD1. CDR1 and CDR2 (germline): MNHEY, SVGAGI. The CDR3 is made up of 12 amino acids. Trimming removed 5 bases from V and 4 bases from J; junction bases left unmatched: 1.

The sample holds a few counts of this clone. The gene calls are TRBV11-2 and TRBJ2-3; 10 bases agree with TRBD2. Per the germline V gene, CDR1 is SGHAT and CDR2 is FQNNGV. The CDR3 totals 18 residues. Losses at the gene ends were 1 base for V and 5 bases for J; bases not matched to a gene: 12. CDR3 nucleotides: TGTGCCAGCAGCTTAGTCCCAGCGGGAGGGCCTGTTGGAGATACGCAGTATTTT. Its protein is CASSLVPAGGPVGDTQYF.

This chain connects TRBV5-1 to TRBJ1-2; no reliable D call. V was clipped by 0 bases and J by 0 bases, with 12 bases between them. The CDR3 contains 16 residues. Germline V CDR1 and CDR2: SGHRS, YFSETQ. DNA of the CDR3: TGCGCCAGCAGCTTGGCCCCCGATCCAGCTAACTATGGCTACACCTTC. Its translation is CASSLAPDPANYGYTF. The full variable domain, its missing parts supplied by reference TRBV5-1 and TRBJ1-2, is KAGVTQTPRYLIKTRGQQVTLSCSPISGHRSVSWYQQTPGQGLQFLFEYFSETQRNKGNFPGRFSGRQFSNSRSEMNVSTLELGDSALYLCASSLAPDPANYGYTFGSGTRLTVV.

The V gene is TRBV7-9, the J gene TRBJ2-1; perhaps TRBD2 as D (5 bases). The ends were cut back, 6 bases at V and 7 bases at J, with 16 bases in the middle. Per the germline V gene, CDR1 is SEHNR and CDR2 is FQNEAQ (reference sequence). CDR3 length equals 14 residues. For the CDR3, the DNA is TGTGCCAGCAGACGGAGCGGAGTCCCTAATGAGCAGTTCTTC. Its protein is CASRRSGVPNEQFF.

The rearrangement links TRBV5-1 to TRBJ2-7, with 7 bases aligning to TRBD1. The germline gives CDR1 SGHRS, CDR2 YFSETQ. The CDR3 runs to 14 residues. V dropped 3 bases and J dropped 3; count of bases not matched to a gene: 6. This CDR3 is CASSSKGGLYEQYF. Here the CDR3 DNA reads TGCGCCAGCAGCTCGAAAGGGGGCCTCTACGAGCAGTACTTC.

The chain joins TRBV4-2 to TRBJ1-3; D is perhaps TRBD1 (6 bases). CDR3 size: 18 residues. V was pared by 3 bases and J by 0 bases, with 18 bases between. Germline CDR1 and CDR2: LGHNA and YNFKEQ. The CDR3: CASSQGPRLDSSGNTIYF. In DNA, the CDR3 is TGTGCCAGCAGCCAGGGCCCGAGATTGGACAGCTCTGGAAACACCATATATTTT.

V gene TRBV27 combines with J gene TRBJ1-6, with a weak D call TRBD1 (5 bases). V was cut by 7 bases and J by 3 bases, with 16 bases left in between. This CDR3 contains 16 residues. Per the germline V gene, CDR1 is MNHEY and CDR2 is SMNVEV (reference sequence). The DNA of the CDR3 is TGTGCCAGCACAACTTCGACGGGGGGCTATAATTCACCCCTCCACTTT. This translates into CASTTSTGGYNSPLHF.

This sequence joins TRBV5-4 and TRBJ2-7, with D maybe TRBD2 (6 bases). Germline V CDR1 and CDR2: SGHNT, YYREEE (reference sequence). The CDR3 covers 13 residues. Trimming removed 4 bases from V and 4 bases from J, with 12 bases in between. As DNA, the CDR3 is TGTGCCAGCAGCCCGGGACTTAATTACGAGCAGTACTTC. Translated, it gives CASSPGLNYEQYF.

This chain joins TRBV29-1 and TRBJ2-2; D is uncertain. The CDR3 consists of 11 residues. V lost 3 bases, J lost 6 bases, and 5 bases lay in between. The germline CDR1 and CDR2 sequences are SQVTM and ANQGSEA. Written as DNA, the CDR3 is TGCAGCGTTGACTTTTCCGGGGAGCTGTTTTTT. Its translation: CSVDFSGELFF.

This clone was observed a few times. The genes are TRBV21-1 and TRBJ2-6; TRBD1 reflects the table's D call only, with no check against the DNA. TRBV21-1 is a pseudogene. The CDR3 sequence is 17 residues long. CDR3 in amino acids: CASSFPGHRSGANVLTF. The CDR3 DNA reads TGTGCCAGCAGCTTCCCTGGACACCGCTCTGGGGCCAACGTCCTGACTTTC.

The chain employs TRBV19 and TRBJ2-5; D gene unclear. Germline V lookup: CDR1 LNHDA, CDR2 SQIVND (reference sequence). The CDR3 runs to 12 residues. V lost 7 bases and J 1 base, leaving 7 bases between the germline ends. The CDR3 nucleotides read TGTGCCAGTAATGGAGCCCAAGAGACCCAGTACTTC. Amino acid sequence: CASNGAQETQYF.

This sequence joins TRBV5-1 and TRBJ2-3; 11 bases map to TRBD2. The CDR3 sequence is 16 residues long. The ends lost 4 bases at V and 10 bases at J; junction bases unmatched: 14. Germline CDR1 reads SGHRS; CDR2 reads YFSETQ. Written as DNA, the CDR3 is TGCGCCAGCAGCGGGATAGCGGGAGGGCCTTCGGTTGCGCAGTATTTT. Its protein is CASSGIAGGPSVAQYF.